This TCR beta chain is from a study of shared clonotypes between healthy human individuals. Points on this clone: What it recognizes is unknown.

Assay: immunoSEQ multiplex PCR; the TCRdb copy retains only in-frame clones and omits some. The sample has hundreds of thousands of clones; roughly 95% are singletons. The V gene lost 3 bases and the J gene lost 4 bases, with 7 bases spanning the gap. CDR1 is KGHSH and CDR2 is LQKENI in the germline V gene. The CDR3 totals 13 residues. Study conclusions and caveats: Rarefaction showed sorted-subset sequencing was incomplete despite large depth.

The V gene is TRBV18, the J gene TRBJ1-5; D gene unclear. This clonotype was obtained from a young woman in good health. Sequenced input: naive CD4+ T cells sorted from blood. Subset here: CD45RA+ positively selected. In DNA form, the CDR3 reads TGTGCCAGCTCACCGGGCCTTAATCAGCCCCAGCATTTT. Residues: CASSPGLNQPQHF. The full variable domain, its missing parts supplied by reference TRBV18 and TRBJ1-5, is NAGVMQNPRHLVRRRGQEARLRCSPMKGHSHVYWYRQLPEEGLKFMVYLQKENIIDESGMPKERFSAEFPKEGPSILRIQQVVRGDSAAYFCASSPGLNQPQHFGDGTRLSIL.